This TCR beta chain was retrieved from a study of T-cell memory formation after mild COVID-19. Findings and caveats of the study: Clones shrinking between day 15 and 85 showed a balanced CD4/CD8 split, and those that grew later tilted toward CD4+. Cross-reactive memory appears to have joined, as suggested by some responding clones showing up in pre-infection memory.

TCRdb used MiXCR to reprocess the 5' RACE reads, holding one entry per CDR3 protein. Here the sample spans around 510,000 distinct CDR3 sequences, about a fifth being singletons. From germline, CDR1 is ENHRY and CDR2 SYGVKD. This CDR3 has 16 amino acids. About this clonotype itself: What it recognizes is unknown. The junction and the germline gene differ at one end; a read error may be behind it.

The gene calls are TRBV10-3 and TRBJ1-1, with TRBD1 matching over 8 bases. This sequence was found in an adult woman who had mild COVID-19 (a few samples of this study predate the infection). Cell type and time point are not known. Sequenced sample: PBMCs or a T cell subset sorted from them (not recorded which). CDR3 protein: CDISDSGQGHRLEAFF. CDR3 nucleotides: TGTGACATCAGTGATTCAGGACAGGGCCACCGTCTTGAAGCTTTCTTT.